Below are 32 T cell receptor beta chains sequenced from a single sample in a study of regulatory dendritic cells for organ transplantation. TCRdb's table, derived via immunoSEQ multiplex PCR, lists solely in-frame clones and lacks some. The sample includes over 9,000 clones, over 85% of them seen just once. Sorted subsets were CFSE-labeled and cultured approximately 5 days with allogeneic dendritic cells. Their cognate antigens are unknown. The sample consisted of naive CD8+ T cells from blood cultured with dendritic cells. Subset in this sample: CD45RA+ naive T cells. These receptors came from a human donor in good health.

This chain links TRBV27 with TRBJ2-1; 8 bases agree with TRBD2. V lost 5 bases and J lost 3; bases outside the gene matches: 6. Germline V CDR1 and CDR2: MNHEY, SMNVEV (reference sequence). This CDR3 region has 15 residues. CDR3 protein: CASSGSSGVYNEQFF. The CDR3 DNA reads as TGTGCCAGCAGTGGGAGTAGCGGGGTCTACAATGAGCAGTTCTTC.

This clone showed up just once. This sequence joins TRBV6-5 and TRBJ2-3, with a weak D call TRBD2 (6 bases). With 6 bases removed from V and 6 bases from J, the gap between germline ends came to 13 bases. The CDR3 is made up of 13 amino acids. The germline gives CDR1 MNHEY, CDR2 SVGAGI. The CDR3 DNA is TGTGCCAGCAGCTGGGGGGAAGAGGATACGCAGTATTTT. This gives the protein CASSWGEEDTQYF.

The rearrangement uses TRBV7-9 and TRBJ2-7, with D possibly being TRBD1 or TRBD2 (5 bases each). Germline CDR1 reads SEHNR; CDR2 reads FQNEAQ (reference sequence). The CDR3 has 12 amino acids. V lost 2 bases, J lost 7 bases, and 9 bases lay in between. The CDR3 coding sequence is TGTGCCAGCAGCTTAAGGGGCGGGGAGCAGTACTTC. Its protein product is CASSLRGGEQYF.

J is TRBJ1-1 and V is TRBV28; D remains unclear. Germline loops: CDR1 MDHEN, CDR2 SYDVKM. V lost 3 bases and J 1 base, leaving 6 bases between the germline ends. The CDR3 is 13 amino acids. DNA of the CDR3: TGTGCCAGCAGTTTCTCACAGAACACTGAAGCTTTCTTT. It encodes CASSFSQNTEAFF.

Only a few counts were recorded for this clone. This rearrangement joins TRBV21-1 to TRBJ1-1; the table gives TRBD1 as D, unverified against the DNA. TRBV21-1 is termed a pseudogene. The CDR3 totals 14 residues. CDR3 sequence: CASGLTRLNTEAFF. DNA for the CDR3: TGTGCCAGCGGCCTAACCAGGCTGAACACTGAAGCTTTCTTT.

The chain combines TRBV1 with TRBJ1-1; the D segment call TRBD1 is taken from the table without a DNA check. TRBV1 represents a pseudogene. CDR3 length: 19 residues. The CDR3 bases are TGCACCAGCAGCCAACCCCCGCGGCCGGGACAGAGATTCGTCTCGGAAGCTTTCTTT. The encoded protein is CTSSQPPRPGQRFVSEAFF.

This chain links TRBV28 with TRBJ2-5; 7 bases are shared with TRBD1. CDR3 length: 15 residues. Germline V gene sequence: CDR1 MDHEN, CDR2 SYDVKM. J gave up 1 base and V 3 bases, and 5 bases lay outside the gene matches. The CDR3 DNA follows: TGTGCCAGCAGTTTTTTCACAGGGGCCCAAGAGACCCAGTACTTC. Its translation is CASSFFTGAQETQYF.

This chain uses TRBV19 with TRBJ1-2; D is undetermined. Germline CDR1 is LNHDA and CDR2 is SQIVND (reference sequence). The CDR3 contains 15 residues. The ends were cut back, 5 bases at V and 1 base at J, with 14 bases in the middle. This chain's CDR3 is CASSEIRNNNYGYTF. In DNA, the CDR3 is TGTGCCAGTAGTGAAATTCGGAACAATAACTATGGCTACACCTTC.

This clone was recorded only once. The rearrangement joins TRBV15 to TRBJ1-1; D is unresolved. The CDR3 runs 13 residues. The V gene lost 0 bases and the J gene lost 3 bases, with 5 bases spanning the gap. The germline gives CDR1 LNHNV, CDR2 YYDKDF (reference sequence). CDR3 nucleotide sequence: TGTGCCACCAGCAGAGATCTCGACACTGAAGCTTTCTTT. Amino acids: CATSRDLDTEAFF.

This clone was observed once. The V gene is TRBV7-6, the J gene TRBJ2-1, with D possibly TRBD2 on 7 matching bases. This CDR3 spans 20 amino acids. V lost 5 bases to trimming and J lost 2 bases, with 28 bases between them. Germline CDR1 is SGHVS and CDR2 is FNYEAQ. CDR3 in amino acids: CASSTTSSSGGGRTYNEQFF. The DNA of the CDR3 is TGTGCCAGCAGCACTACTAGTAGTTCGGGCGGGGGCCGAACCTACAATGAGCAGTTCTTC.

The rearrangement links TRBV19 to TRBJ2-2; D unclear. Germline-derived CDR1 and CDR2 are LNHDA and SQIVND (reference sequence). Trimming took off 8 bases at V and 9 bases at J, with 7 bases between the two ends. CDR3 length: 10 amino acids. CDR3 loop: CASGGRELFF. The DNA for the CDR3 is TGTGCCAGTGGTGGCCGGGAGCTGTTTTTT.

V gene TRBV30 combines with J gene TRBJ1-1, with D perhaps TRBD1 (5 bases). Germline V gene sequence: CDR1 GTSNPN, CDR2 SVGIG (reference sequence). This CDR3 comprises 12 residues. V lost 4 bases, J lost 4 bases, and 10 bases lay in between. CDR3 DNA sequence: TGTGCCTGGAACCCCGGGGGCACTGAAGCTTTCTTT. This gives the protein CAWNPGGTEAFF.

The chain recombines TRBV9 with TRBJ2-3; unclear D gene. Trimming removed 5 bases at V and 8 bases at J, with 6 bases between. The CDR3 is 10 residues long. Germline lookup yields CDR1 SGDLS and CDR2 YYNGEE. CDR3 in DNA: TGTGCCAGCAGTGGTCGTACGCAGTATTTT. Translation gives CASSGRTQYF.

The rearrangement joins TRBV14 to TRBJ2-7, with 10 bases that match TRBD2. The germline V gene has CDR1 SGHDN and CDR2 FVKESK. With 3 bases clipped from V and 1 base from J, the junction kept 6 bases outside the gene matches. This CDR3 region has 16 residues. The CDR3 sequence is CASSHLLAGKSYEQYF. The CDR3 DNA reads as TGTGCCAGCAGCCACCTACTAGCGGGGAAGTCCTACGAGCAGTACTTC.

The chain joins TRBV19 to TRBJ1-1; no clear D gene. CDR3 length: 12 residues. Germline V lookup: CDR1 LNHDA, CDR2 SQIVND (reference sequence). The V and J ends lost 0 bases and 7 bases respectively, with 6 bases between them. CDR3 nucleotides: TGTGCCAGTAGTATAGACCGAAATGAAGCTTTCTTT. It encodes CASSIDRNEAFF. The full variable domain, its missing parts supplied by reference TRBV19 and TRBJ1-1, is DGGITQSPKYLFRKEGQNVTLSCEQNLNHDAMYWYRQDPGQGLRLIYYSQIVNDFQKGDIAEGYSVSREKKESFPLTVTSAQKNPTAFYLCASSIDRNEAFFGQGTRLTVV.

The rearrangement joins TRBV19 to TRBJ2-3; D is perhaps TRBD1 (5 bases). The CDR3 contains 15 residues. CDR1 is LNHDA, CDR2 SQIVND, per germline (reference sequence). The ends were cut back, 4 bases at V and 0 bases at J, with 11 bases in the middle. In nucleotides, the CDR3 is TGTGCCAGTAGTAAAAGGCAGGGAAGCACAGATACGCAGTATTTT. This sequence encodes CASSKRQGSTDTQYF.

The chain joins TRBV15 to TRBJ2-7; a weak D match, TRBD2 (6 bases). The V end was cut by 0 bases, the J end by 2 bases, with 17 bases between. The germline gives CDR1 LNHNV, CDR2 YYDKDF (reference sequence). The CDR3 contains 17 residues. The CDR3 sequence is CATSRDPQDYITYEQYF. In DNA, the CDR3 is TGTGCCACCAGCAGAGATCCCCAGGACTACATCACCTACGAGCAGTACTTC.

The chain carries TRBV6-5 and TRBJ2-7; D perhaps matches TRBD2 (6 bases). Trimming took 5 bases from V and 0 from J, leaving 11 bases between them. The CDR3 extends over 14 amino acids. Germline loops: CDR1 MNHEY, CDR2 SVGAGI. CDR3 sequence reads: CASSPGLTSYEQYF. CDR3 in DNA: TGTGCCAGCAGTCCGGGACTCACCTCCTACGAGCAGTACTTC.

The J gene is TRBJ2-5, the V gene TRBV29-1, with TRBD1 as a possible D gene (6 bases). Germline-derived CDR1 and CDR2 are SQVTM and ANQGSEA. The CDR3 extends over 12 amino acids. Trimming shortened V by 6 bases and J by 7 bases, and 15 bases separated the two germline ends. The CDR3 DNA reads TGCAGCGTCCCCAGGGGTGGGTCGACCCAGTACTTC. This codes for CSVPRGGSTQYF.

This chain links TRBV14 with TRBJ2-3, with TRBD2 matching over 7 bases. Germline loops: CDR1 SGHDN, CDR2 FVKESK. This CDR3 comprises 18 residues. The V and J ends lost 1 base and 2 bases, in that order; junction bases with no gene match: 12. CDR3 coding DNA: TGTGCCAGCAGCCAAGGTGTGGCGGTAGCGGGCCTCACAGATACGCAGTATTTT. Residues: CASSQGVAVAGLTDTQYF.

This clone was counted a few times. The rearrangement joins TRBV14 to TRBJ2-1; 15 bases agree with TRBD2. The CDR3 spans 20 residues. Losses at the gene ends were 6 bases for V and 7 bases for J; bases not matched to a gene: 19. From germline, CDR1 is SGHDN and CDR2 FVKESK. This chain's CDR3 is CASSHLPRSGTSGRSNEQFF. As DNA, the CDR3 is TGTGCCAGCAGTCATTTGCCCCGATCCGGGACTAGCGGGAGGAGTAATGAGCAGTTCTTC.

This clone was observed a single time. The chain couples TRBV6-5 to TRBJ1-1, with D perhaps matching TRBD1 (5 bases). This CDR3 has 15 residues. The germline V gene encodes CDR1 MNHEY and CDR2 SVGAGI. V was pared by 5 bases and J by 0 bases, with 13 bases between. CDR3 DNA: TGTGCCAGCAGTATCCGGGACTCCCTGAACACTGAAGCTTTCTTT. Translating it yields CASSIRDSLNTEAFF.

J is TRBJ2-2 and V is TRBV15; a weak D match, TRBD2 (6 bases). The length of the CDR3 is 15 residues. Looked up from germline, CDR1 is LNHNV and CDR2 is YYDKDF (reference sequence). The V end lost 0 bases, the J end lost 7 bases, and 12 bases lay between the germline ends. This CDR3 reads CATSRDRGFGGELFF. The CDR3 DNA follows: TGTGCCACCAGCAGAGATCGGGGGTTCGGCGGGGAGCTGTTTTTT.

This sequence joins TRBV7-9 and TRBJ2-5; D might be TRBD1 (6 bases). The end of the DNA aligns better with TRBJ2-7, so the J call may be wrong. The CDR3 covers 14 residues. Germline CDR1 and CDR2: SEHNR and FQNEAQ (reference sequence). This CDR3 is CASSRTSTGPEQYF. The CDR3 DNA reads TGTGCCAGCAGCCGAACGTCAACAGGGCCCGAGCAGTACTTC.

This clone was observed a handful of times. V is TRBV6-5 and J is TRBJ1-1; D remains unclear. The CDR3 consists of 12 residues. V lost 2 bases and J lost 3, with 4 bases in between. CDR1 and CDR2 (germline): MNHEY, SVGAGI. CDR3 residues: CASSYGDTEAFF. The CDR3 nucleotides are TGTGCCAGCAGTTACGGGGACACTGAAGCTTTCTTT.

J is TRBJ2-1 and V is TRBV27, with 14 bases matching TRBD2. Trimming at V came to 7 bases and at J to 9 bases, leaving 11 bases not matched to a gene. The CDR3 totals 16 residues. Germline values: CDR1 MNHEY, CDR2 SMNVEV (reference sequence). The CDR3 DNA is TGTGCCAGCACCACCCTCGGGACTAGCGGGGGTGTTGAGCAGTTCTTC. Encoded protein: CASTTLGTSGGVEQFF.

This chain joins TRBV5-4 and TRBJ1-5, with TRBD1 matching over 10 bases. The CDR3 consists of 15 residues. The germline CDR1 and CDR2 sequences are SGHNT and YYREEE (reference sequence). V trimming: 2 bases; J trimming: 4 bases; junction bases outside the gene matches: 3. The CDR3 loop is CASSLGQGENQPQHF. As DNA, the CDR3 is TGTGCCAGCAGCTTAGGACAGGGGGAAAATCAGCCCCAGCATTTT. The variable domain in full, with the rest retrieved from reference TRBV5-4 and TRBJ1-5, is ETGVTQSPTHLIKTRGQQVTLRCSSQSGHNTVSWYQQALGQGPQFIFQYYREEENGRGNFPPRFSGLQFPNYSSELNVNALELDDSALYLCASSLGQGENQPQHFGDGTRLSIL.

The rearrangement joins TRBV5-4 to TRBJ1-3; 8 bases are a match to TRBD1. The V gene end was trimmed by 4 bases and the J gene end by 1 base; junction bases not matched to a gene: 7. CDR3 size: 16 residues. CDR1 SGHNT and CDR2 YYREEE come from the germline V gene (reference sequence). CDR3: CASSEGTGLSGNTIYF. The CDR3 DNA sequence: TGTGCCAGCAGCGAAGGGACAGGACTTTCTGGAAACACCATATATTTT.

The CDR3 sequence: CASSLDFLGEQYF. The CDR3 nucleotides read TGTGCCAGCAGCTTGGATTTTCTTGGCGAGCAGTACTTC. V is TRBV5-4 and J is TRBJ2-7; the D is unclear. Germline loops: CDR1 SGHNT, CDR2 YYREEE (reference sequence). This CDR3 contains 13 residues. The V end was cut by 0 bases, the J end by 6 bases, with 10 bases between.

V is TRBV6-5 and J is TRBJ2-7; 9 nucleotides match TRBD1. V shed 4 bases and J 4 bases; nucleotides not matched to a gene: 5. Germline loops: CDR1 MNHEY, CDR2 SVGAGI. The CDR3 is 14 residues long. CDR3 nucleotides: TGTGCCAGCAGTTTGAAACAGGGGGCTTACGAGCAGTACTTC. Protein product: CASSLKQGAYEQYF.

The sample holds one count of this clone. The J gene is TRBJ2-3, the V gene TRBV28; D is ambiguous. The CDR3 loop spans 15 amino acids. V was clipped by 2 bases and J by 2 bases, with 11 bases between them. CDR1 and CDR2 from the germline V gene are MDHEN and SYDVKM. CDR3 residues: CASSLRISYTDTQYF. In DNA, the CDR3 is TGTGCCAGCAGTTTAAGGATCTCCTACACAGATACGCAGTATTTT.

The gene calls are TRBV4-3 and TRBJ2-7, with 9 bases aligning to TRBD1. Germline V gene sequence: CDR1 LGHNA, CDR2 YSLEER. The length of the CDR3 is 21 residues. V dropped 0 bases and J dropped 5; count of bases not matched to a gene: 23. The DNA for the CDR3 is TGCGCCAGCAGCCAAGATTCCCAACTATCCAAACCGGGACAGGGAGACGACGAGCAGTACTTC. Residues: CASSQDSQLSKPGQGDDEQYF.